Listed below are T cell receptor beta chains from one sample, sequenced in a study. TCRdb itself ran the RT-PCR reads through MiXCR, one entry per CDR3 protein. The sample gives around 700,000 distinct CDR3 sequences, 13% to 15% of which show up once; 3.6% is in the top ten. The sequenced sample was memory CD4+ T cells from blood. These receptors came from a female donor in good health, serving as a healthy control. The CDR3 runs from the conserved cysteine through the conserved F or W. Each record gives: clone size, V gene, D gene, J gene, CDR3 DNA, CDR3 protein. D genes are given only for firm matches. Not all rows give a size; the values are once, few, many and, for expanded clones, a class.

size: few
V: TRBV7-3
D: NA
J: TRBJ2-5
DNA: TGTGCCAGCAGTACAGGGCCCCCGGGGGAGACCCAGTACTTC
CDR3: CASSTGPPGETQYF

size: few
V: TRBV20-1
D: NA
J: TRBJ2-1
DNA: TGCAGTGCCCCCGGGCGGACCTCCTACAATGAGCAGTTCTTC
CDR3: CSAPGRTSYNEQFF

size: many
V: TRBV6-5
D: NA
J: TRBJ1-5
DNA: TGTGCCAGCAGTTCGGGGGGACAGCCCCAGCATTTT
CDR3: CASSSGGQPQHF

size: many
V: TRBV5-1
D: NA
J: TRBJ2-1
DNA: TGCGCCAGCAGCTGGGAAGCGTCCTCCTACAATGAGCAGTTCTTC
CDR3: CASSWEASSYNEQFF

size: NA
V: TRBV10-3
D: TRBD1
J: TRBJ2-1
DNA: TGTGCCATCAGTGAGTCCGGGACAGGGGGGAACAATGAGCAGTTCTTC
CDR3: CAISESGTGGNNEQFF

size: NA
V: TRBV20-1
D: NA
J: TRBJ2-5
DNA: TGCAGTGCTCTCCCGGGTTGGGGGCAAGAGACCCAGTACTTC
CDR3: CSALPGWGQETQYF

size: many
V: TRBV29-1
D: TRBD1
J: TRBJ1-1
DNA: TGCAGCGCAAATACCGGGACAGCTTATGAAGCTTTCTTT
CDR3: CSANTGTAYEAFF

size: NA
V: TRBV20-1
D: TRBD2
J: TRBJ2-1
DNA: TGCAGTGCTAGGGGACTAGCGTCATCATACGGTGACAATGAGCAGTTCTTC
CDR3: CSARGLASSYGDNEQFF

size: NA
V: TRBV14
D: TRBD2
J: TRBJ2-3
DNA: TGTGCCAGCAGCCAAGATCGAGGGACTAGCGGGAGGGATTTT
CDR3: CASSQDRGTSGRDF

size: NA
V: TRBV6-2/TRBV6-3
D: NA
J: TRBJ2-1
DNA: TGTGCCAGCAGCTACTTCCCTGGGATTACCTTCAATGAGCAGTTCTTC
CDR3: CASSYFPGITFNEQFF

size: NA
V: TRBV6-5
D: NA
J: TRBJ2-1
DNA: TGTGCCAGCAGTTCCCTCCCCACCCGAAAAAACAATGAGCAGTTCTTC
CDR3: CASSSLPTRKNNEQFF

size: NA
V: TRBV5-1
D: NA
J: TRBJ2-5
DNA: TGCGCCAGCAGCCGGACGAGTCATCAAGAGACCCAGTACTTC
CDR3: CASSRTSHQETQYF